The next 19 T cell receptor beta chains were all read from a single sample in a study of T cells after yellow fever vaccination (dated by TCRdb to about 2019). Library prep was done by 5' RACE. This sample was sequenced with an Illumina HiSeq 2500. The public reads were reanalyzed by TCRdb: fastp trimming at Q25, MiXCR alignment, in-frame beta chains only. Rows with one shared CDR3 protein collapse into an entry with the most common genes and DNA. A total of over 110,000 distinct CDR3 sequences appear in this sample, 7.7% of them only once. Roughly 0.71% of the sample is held by the ten biggest clonotypes. What the treatment or condition label conveys for this sample: live attenuated yellow fever vaccine strain. The source was CD4+ T cells sorted from PBMCs, collected 5 days after the yellow fever booster vaccination. These receptors were collected from a man aged 25-45 years who received the YFV17D yellow fever vaccine.

This clonotype came up many times. The chain recombines TRBV4-3 with TRBJ2-1, with 7 bases identical to TRBD2. Germline values: CDR1 LGHNA, CDR2 YSLEER. The CDR3 contains 15 residues. Trimming took 0 bases from V and 4 from J; bases not matched to a gene: 3. For the CDR3, the DNA is TGCGCCAGCAGCCAAGATGGGGGGGGGTACAATGAGCAGTTCTTC. This gives the protein CASSQDGGGYNEQFF.

Many counts were recorded for this clonotype. V gene TRBV18 combines with J gene TRBJ2-5; no clear D gene. Germline V gene data show CDR1 as KGHSH and CDR2 as LQKENI. Trimming cost V 3 bases and J 2 bases, with 4 bases left between them. The CDR3 contains 12 residues. This chain's CDR3 is CASSPGQETQYF. The CDR3 DNA follows: TGTGCCAGCTCACCGGGACAAGAGACCCAGTACTTC.

This clonotype was detected many times. The chain carries TRBV20-1 and TRBJ2-7; D perhaps matches TRBD2 (6 bases). The V end was cut by 5 bases, the J end by 5 bases, with 19 bases between. The CDR3 length is 14 residues. CDR1 DFQATT and CDR2 SNEGSKA come from the germline V gene (reference sequence). CDR3 nucleotide sequence: TGCAGTGCTCTCCGTCCGGCCACTAGCAACGAGCAGTACTTC. Protein product: CSALRPATSNEQYF.

In this sample, this clonotype turned up many times. The CDR3 here is CASSPQTRFLTGELFF. CDR3 sequence (DNA): TGCGCCAGCAGCCCGCAGACTAGGTTTTTGACCGGGGAGCTGTTTTTT. The V and J genes are TRBV5-1 and TRBJ2-2, with a weak D call TRBD2 (6 bases). Germline-derived CDR1 and CDR2 are SGHRS and YFSETQ. This CDR3 is 16 amino acids long. Trimming removed 4 bases at V and 5 bases at J, with 18 bases between. Together with reference TRBV5-1 and TRBJ2-2, the CDR3 gives the full variable domain: KAGVTQTPRYLIKTRGQQVTLSCSPISGHRSVSWYQQTPGQGLQFLFEYFSETQRNKGNFPGRFSGRQFSNSRSEMNVSTLELGDSALYLCASSPQTRFLTGELFFGEGSRLTVL.

In its sample, this clonotype was seen many times. The chain has TRBV15 and TRBJ2-2; 8 bases line up with TRBD2. V lost 4 bases, J lost 6 bases, and 1 base stayed unmatched. CDR1 LNHNV and CDR2 YYDKDF come from the germline V gene (reference sequence). This CDR3 has 13 amino acids. In DNA, the CDR3 is TGTGCCACCAGCACGGGAGGGGCCGGGGAGCTGTTTTTT. Its protein product is CATSTGGAGELFF.

This clonotype was seen many times. The chain carries TRBV12-3 or TRBV12-4 and TRBJ2-7; no clear D gene. Trimming removed 7 bases from V and 0 bases from J, with 7 bases in between. The CDR3 runs 12 residues. CDR3 region: CASKAASYEQYF. The DNA of the CDR3 is TGTGCCAGCAAGGCTGCCTCCTACGAGCAGTACTTC.

This clonotype was counted many times. J is TRBJ2-7 and V is TRBV5-6, with 7 bases matching TRBD2. This CDR3 spans 14 amino acids. J gave up 3 bases and V 3 bases, and 6 bases lay outside the gene matches. CDR1 is SGHDT, CDR2 YYEEEE, per germline. The CDR3 nucleotides read TGTGCCAGCAGCTCTACGACTAGCTACTACGAGCAGTACTTC. Its protein product is CASSSTTSYYEQYF.

Details on this clonotype: A much more abundant neighbour one base away suggests this may be a read error. V usage is TRBV29-1 and J usage is TRBJ2-1; TRBD2 aligns across 8 bases. With 4 bases clipped from V and 9 bases from J, the junction kept 8 bases outside the gene matches. Germline V CDR1 and CDR2: SQVTM, ANQGSEA. This CDR3 spans 13 amino acids. In nucleotides, the CDR3 is TGCAGCGTTGGGGGTAGCGGGACTCGTGAGCAGTTCTTC. As protein: CSVGGSGTREQFF.

This clonotype was observed a few times. The chain joins TRBV5-4 to TRBJ2-1, with 7 positions matching TRBD2. Losses at the gene ends were 0 bases for V and 5 bases for J; bases not matched to a gene: 8. The CDR3 runs 16 residues. The V gene's germline CDR1 is SGHNT and CDR2 YYREEE (reference sequence). The CDR3 DNA reads TGTGCCAGCAGCTTGGCCGTAGGACTAGGCGACAATGAGCAGTTCTTC. Translating gives CASSLAVGLGDNEQFF.

J is TRBJ2-7 and V is TRBV29-1; 12 nucleotides agree with TRBD1. CDR1 is SQVTM, CDR2 ANQGSEA, per germline. J lost 1 base, V lost 6 bases, and 10 bases had no gene match. There are 16 residues in the CDR3. CDR3 sequence reads: CSVTGTGGRGSYEQYF. CDR3 DNA sequence: TGCAGCGTGACCGGGACAGGGGGCAGAGGATCCTACGAGCAGTACTTC.

This clonotype was counted between two and nine times. V gene TRBV29-1 combines with J gene TRBJ2-2, with 12 bases matching TRBD2. CDR1 and CDR2 from the germline V gene are SQVTM and ANQGSEA. The CDR3 totals 15 residues. The V and J ends lost 4 bases and 4 bases, in that order; junction bases with no gene match: 4. Here the CDR3 reads CSVGLAGGLTGELFF. The CDR3 coding sequence is TGCAGCGTTGGGCTAGCGGGAGGGCTCACCGGGGAGCTGTTTTTT.

Ten or more counts support this clonotype. The chain employs TRBV7-2 and TRBJ2-7; no clear D. The length of the CDR3 is 13 residues. The germline CDR1 and CDR2 sequences are SGHTA and FQGNSA. Trimming left V 5 bases short and J 6 bases short, with 14 bases between. Here the CDR3 reads CASSRYGQSEQYF. The CDR3 DNA is TGTGCCAGCAGCCGATACGGCCAATCCGAGCAGTACTTC. The full variable domain, its missing parts supplied by reference TRBV7-2 and TRBJ2-7, is GAGVSQSPSNKVTEKGKDVELRCDPISGHTALYWYRQSLGQGLEFLIYFQGNSAPDKSGLPSDRFSAERTGGSVSTLTIQRTQQEDSAVYLCASSRYGQSEQYFGPGTRLTVT.

This clonotype was seen many times. The V gene is TRBV9, the J gene TRBJ2-7, with D perhaps TRBD1 or TRBD2 (5 bases each). The CDR3 is 13 residues long. V lost 6 bases to trimming and J lost 5 bases, with 15 bases between them. From germline, CDR1 is SGDLS and CDR2 YYNGEE. As DNA, the CDR3 is TGTGCCAGCAATGCCGGGGCAGAGAACGAGCAGTACTTC. Its translation is CASNAGAENEQYF.

This clonotype was counted at least ten times. The chain recombines TRBV5-1 with TRBJ2-3; D is uncertain. CDR3 length: 13 residues. Trimming took off 6 bases at V and 4 bases at J, with 12 bases between the two ends. From germline, CDR1 is SGHRS and CDR2 YFSETQ. The chain's CDR3 is CASTGPTPDTQYF. CDR3 in DNA: TGCGCCAGCACCGGGCCGACCCCAGATACGCAGTATTTT.

This clonotype came up many times. This chain links TRBV20-1 with TRBJ2-7, with TRBD2 matching 7 bases. CDR1 and CDR2 from the germline V gene are DFQATT and SNEGSKA (reference sequence). The CDR3 loop spans 13 amino acids. The V and J ends lost 5 bases and 3 bases, in that order; junction bases with no gene match: 7. Here the CDR3 reads CSAAKTSNYEQYF. DNA for the CDR3: TGCAGTGCTGCCAAGACTAGCAACTACGAGCAGTACTTC.

This sequence joins TRBV10-3 and TRBJ1-4; D may be TRBD1 (5 bases). The germline gives CDR1 ENHRY, CDR2 SYGVKD. This CDR3 is 13 amino acids long. The V gene lost 8 bases and the J gene lost 8 bases, with 15 bases spanning the gap. The DNA of the CDR3 is TGTGCCATCGGCGACCAGGGTACCGAAAAACTGTTTTTT. Its translation: CAIGDQGTEKLFF.

The chain employs TRBV5-1 and TRBJ2-2, with D possibly being TRBD2 (5 bases). Germline values: CDR1 SGHRS, CDR2 YFSETQ. The CDR3 is 16 amino acids. V lost 5 bases and J 4 bases, leaving 18 bases between the germline ends. CDR3 nucleotide sequence: TGCGCCAGCAGGGCCGGCACATCGGGGTCCACCGGGGAGCTGTTTTTT. It encodes CASRAGTSGSTGELFF.

The chain employs TRBV29-1 and TRBJ2-5; D perhaps matches TRBD1 (7 bases). Deletions cut 4 bases from V and 3 bases from J, with 9 bases between. Per germline, CDR1 SQVTM and CDR2 ANQGSEA. The CDR3 consists of 12 residues. The CDR3 nucleotides are TGCAGCGTTGTCAGGGGGGAAGAGACCCAGTACTTC. Encoded protein: CSVVRGEETQYF.

This clonotype was recorded many times. This chain links TRBV29-1 with TRBJ1-1; D remains unclear. The V gene's germline CDR1 is SQVTM and CDR2 ANQGSEA. Trimming took 3 bases from V and 1 from J, leaving 3 bases between them. The CDR3 has 11 amino acids. CDR3 sequence: CSVEANTEAFF. CDR3 nucleotide sequence: TGCAGCGTTGAGGCGAACACTGAAGCTTTCTTT.